The 10 T cell receptor beta chains given below trace back to one sample, sequenced in a study of CD8 T cells in ankylosing spondylitis. Study outcomes and limitations: A motif in TCR beta, a set of 8 or 9 highly homologous variants, appeared characteristic of ankylosing spondylitis blood.

No antigens are known for them. TCRdb processed the 5' RACE reads anew with MiXCR; each CDR3 protein has one entry. The sample has about 90,000 distinct CDR3 sequences, just under 9% seen once; the top ten hold over 25%. Sequenced material: blood, either unsorted or a sorted T cell fraction (not recorded which). Receptor source: a male donor with ankylosing spondylitis.

In its sample, this clonotype was seen many times. The CDR3 nucleotides are TGTGCCAGCAGCTTAGGCGGGGGGTCAGATACGCAGTATTTT. As protein: CASSLGGGSDTQYF. The chain carries TRBV7-2 and TRBJ2-3; 8 positions match TRBD2. The CDR3 runs to 14 residues. Germline V gives CDR1 SGHTA, CDR2 FQGNSA. V trimming: 1 base; J trimming: 4 bases; junction bases outside the gene matches: 1.

In this sample, this clonotype turned up many times. V and J are TRBV12-3 or TRBV12-4 and TRBJ1-2; D might be TRBD1 (5 bases). The CDR3 length is 13 residues. V lost 7 bases to trimming and J lost 2 bases, with 11 bases between them. CDR3 amino acids: CASTWGSNYGYTF. DNA of the CDR3: TGTGCCAGCACCTGGGGCAGCAACTATGGCTACACCTTC.

This clonotype was detected ten times or more. The chain is built from TRBV11-2 and TRBJ2-1, with D tentatively TRBD2 (5 bases). The CDR3 consists of 15 residues. V dropped 4 bases and J dropped 5 bases, with 15 bases sitting between them. CDR1 and CDR2 (germline): SGHAT, FQNNGV. CDR3 sequence reads: CASSYPTGGNNEQFF. As DNA, the CDR3 is TGTGCCAGCAGCTATCCGACCGGAGGCAACAATGAGCAGTTCTTC.

This clonotype was seen repeatedly, ten times or more. The rearrangement uses TRBV12-3 or TRBV12-4 and TRBJ2-3; 8 positions match TRBD2. The CDR3 is 15 amino acids. Germline trimming cut 6 bases from V and 2 bases from J; bases unmatched to any gene: 7. The CDR3 sequence is CASRKLAVNTDTQYF. CDR3 nucleotide sequence: TGTGCCAGCAGAAAACTAGCGGTGAACACAGATACGCAGTATTTT.

At least ten counts were recorded for this clonotype. The chain combines TRBV9 with TRBJ1-1; TRBD1 agrees at 10 bases. This CDR3 has 15 amino acids. The germline V gene has CDR1 SGDLS and CDR2 YYNGEE. The trim removed 2 bases at V and 5 bases at J, leaving 6 bases unmatched. The CDR3: CASSVSGTGETEAFF. For the CDR3, the DNA is TGTGCCAGCAGCGTCTCCGGGACAGGGGAGACTGAAGCTTTCTTT.

This clonotype was picked up many times. The chain combines TRBV27 with TRBJ1-1; D might be TRBD1 (5 bases). V dropped 5 bases and J dropped 1 base, with 11 bases sitting between them. The CDR3 is made up of 14 amino acids. In germline, CDR1 is MNHEY, CDR2 SMNVEV (reference sequence). The chain's CDR3 is CASSTGTANTEAFF. CDR3 nucleotide sequence: TGTGCCAGCAGTACGGGGACGGCGAACACTGAAGCTTTCTTT.

This clonotype was seen a handful of times. The J gene is TRBJ2-7, the V gene TRBV3-1; D may be TRBD2 (5 bases). CDR3 size: 12 residues. Germline V lookup: CDR1 LGHDT, CDR2 YNNKEL (reference sequence). With 5 bases removed from V and 4 bases from J, the gap between germline ends came to 9 bases. The CDR3 sequence is CASSSTRYEQYF. The DNA of the CDR3 is TGTGCCAGCAGCTCCACTAGGTACGAGCAGTACTTC.

The chain uses TRBV14 and TRBJ2-2; D is perhaps TRBD2 (6 bases). The CDR3 length is 17 residues. CDR1 SGHDN and CDR2 FVKESK come from the germline V gene. Deletions cut 0 bases from V and 6 bases from J, with 17 bases between. CDR3 residues: CASSQDRLAEAAGELFF. The DNA of the CDR3 is TGTGCCAGCAGCCAAGATAGGTTAGCGGAGGCGGCCGGGGAGCTGTTTTTT.

This clonotype was recorded a few times. V is TRBV7-9 and J is TRBJ1-1; possible D gene TRBD1, 6 bases. Looked up from germline, CDR1 is SEHNR and CDR2 is FQNEAQ (reference sequence). V lost 4 bases and J lost 5, with 11 bases in between. The CDR3 length is 13 residues. CDR3 loop: CASSWEGGTEAFF. CDR3 nucleotides: TGTGCCAGCAGCTGGGAGGGGGGGACTGAAGCTTTCTTT.

This clonotype was detected a few times. The CDR3 sequence: CAWRPPAGSNQPQHF. Here the CDR3 DNA reads TGTGCCTGGAGACCACCGGCCGGTAGCAATCAGCCCCAGCATTTT. The rearrangement joins TRBV30 to TRBJ1-5; D remains unclear. CDR3 size: 15 residues. CDR1 and CDR2 (germline): GTSNPN, SVGIG (reference sequence). V was trimmed by 3 bases and J by 0 bases, leaving 12 bases between them.